The T cell receptor (beta chain) described here comes from a study of blood T cell repertoires in COVID-19 (dated by TCRdb to about 2020). Regarding the complete study: Samples from collaborators originated in the United States, Italy and Spain and spanned both the acute and convalescent phases of COVID-19. The samples were drawn from the first 160 participants of the ongoing ImmuneRACE study and from under 1,500 subjects provided by 6 global collaborators. The repertoires were made available in a free public database intended to serve as a resource for research on the immune response to SARS-CoV-2. The material from the prospective study consisted of cDNA or gDNA derived from T cells, B-cell-depleted T cells, or PBMCs. Sample metadata almost always included a de-identified subject ID, COVID-19 status, age in years and sex. Deeply sampled blood TCRbeta repertoires from subjects exposed to, actively infected with, or recovered from COVID-19 were included in the dataset. Where available, HLA class I and class II types were obtained from metadata supplied by the sample provider rather than from assay-based typing.

One collaborating source in Seattle enrolled patients while the patients were actively infected and followed the patients over time throughout the course of disease. The collaborating institutions used their own protocols to collect whole blood in K2EDTA tubes. For TCRbeta analysis, collaborators shipped samples in one of three forms: frozen whole blood, isolated PBMCs, or DNA extracted from either of those sample types. Points on this clone: Its antigen has not been determined. The record has no base qualities; no much larger clone is one base away.

TCRbeta CDR3 regions were amplified from genomic DNA using the immunoSEQ Assay, a bias-controlled multiplex PCR. The source study handled its data this way. The number of nucleated cells in each sample was estimated by amplification of reference gene primers within the assay. To quantify the absolute abundance of each unique TCRbeta CDR3 rearrangement, sequence reads were collapsed and filtered. For each sample, productive Simpson clonality was calculated as the square root of Simpson's diversity index across productive rearrangements. TCRdb holds this immuneACCESS table with in-frame rearrangements only. Some clones are missing; in checked studies, unresolved V genes explain under half, and the rest has no known cause. V and J calls and clone size are as listed in that table; D and trimming were resolved from the DNA. In this sample the table shows approximately 290,000 clones, about 89% of which occur a single time. 2% to 2.5% of the sample comes from the top ten.

The investigation overall reported the following: The amount of clinical and demographic metadata varied by source and participant and was provided uncurated.

From its cysteine to its phenylalanine, the CDR3 spans 13 amino acids. Only the CDR3 DNA is retained, 39 bases long and in frame from the first base. The germline V end is reduced by 8 bases and the J end by 3 bases; junction bases left unmatched: 3. The germline V gene gives CDR1 as MNHEY and CDR2 as SVGAGI. The V and J genes are TRBV6-5 and TRBJ2-1; TRBD2 matches 8 bases in the middle. This receptor was taken from a young woman with COVID-19, enrolled during active disease. The sample comprised peripheral blood. The DNA sequence is TGTGCCAGCGCACTAGCGGTCTACAATGAGCAGTTCTTC. Its protein is CASALAVYNEQFF.